The 16 T cell receptor beta chains listed next were all sequenced from one sample in a study of blood T cell repertoires in COVID-19. Produced via immunoSEQ multiplex PCR; TCRdb's table is partial and in-frame only. The sample includes approximately 300,000 clones, 83% seen only once; the top ten take roughly 1.1%. Sequenced sample: peripheral blood. The receptors derive from a woman aged 45-65 years with acute or convalescent COVID-19.

V is TRBV12-5 and J is TRBJ1-2, with 10 nucleotides matching TRBD1. After removal of 6 bases from V and 8 bases from J, the junction contained 6 bases not matched to a gene. Germline CDR1 LGHNT, CDR2 FRNRAP. This CDR3 is 13 amino acids long. The CDR3 is CASGRTGGNGYTF. CDR3 DNA: TGTGCTAGTGGGCGGACAGGGGGAAACGGCTACACCTTC. Full variable domain (outside the CDR3, taken from reference TRBV12-5 and TRBJ1-2): DARVTQTPRHKVTEMGQEVTMRCQPILGHNTVFWYRQTMMQGLELLAYFRNRAPLDDSGMPKDRFSAEMPDATLATLKIQPSEPRDSAVYFCASGRTGGNGYTFGSGTRLTVV.

The chain has TRBV2 and TRBJ2-1; 12 bases align to TRBD2. Germline values: CDR1 SNHLY, CDR2 FYNNEI. V lost 7 bases, J lost 0 bases, and 7 bases stayed unmatched. This CDR3 contains 17 residues. For the CDR3, the DNA is TGTGCCAGCATACCGGGACTAGCGGGTCCCTCCTACAATGAGCAGTTCTTC. Translation: CASIPGLAGPSYNEQFF.

This chain uses TRBV29-1 with TRBJ1-5; tentatively, D is TRBD1 (6 bases). The germline V gene encodes CDR1 SQVTM and CDR2 ANQGSEA. The germline V and J ends were trimmed by 6 bases and 5 bases, with 20 bases remaining between them. The CDR3 extends over 15 amino acids. The CDR3 spells CSVPQGPGSDQPQHF. The CDR3 DNA is TGCAGCGTGCCACAGGGACCAGGATCAGATCAGCCCCAGCATTTT.

The chain has TRBV14 and TRBJ2-1; the D is unclear. Trimming took 0 bases from V and 12 from J, leaving 12 bases between them. The germline CDR1 and CDR2 sequences are SGHDN and FVKESK. There are 13 residues in the CDR3. CDR3 nucleotide sequence: TGTGCCAGCAGCCAAGATCTTTTAGTTTTGCAGTTCTTC. Residues: CASSQDLLVLQFF. The entire variable domain, with the rest obtained from reference TRBV14 and TRBJ2-1, is as follows: EAGVTQFPSHSVIEKGQTVTLRCDPISGHDNLYWYRRVMGKEIKFLLHFVKESKQDESGMPNNRFLAERTGGTYSTLKVQPAELEDSGVYFCASSQDLLVLQFFGPGTRLTVL.

The CDR3 nucleotides are TGTGCCAGCAGGGCGCGGGACGGATATCAGCCCCAGCATTTT. Protein product: CASRARDGYQPQHF. The chain uses TRBV2 and TRBJ1-5; D perhaps matches TRBD1 (5 bases). The germline V gene encodes CDR1 SNHLY and CDR2 FYNNEI. This CDR3 spans 14 amino acids. V lost 6 bases and J lost 5, with 14 bases in between.

V gene TRBV30 combines with J gene TRBJ2-3; 7 bases fit TRBD2. There are 15 residues in the CDR3. Germline CDR1 is GTSNPN and CDR2 is SVGIG (reference sequence). V shed 4 bases, J shed 4 bases, and the junction held 11 bases outside the gene matches. CDR3 in DNA: TGTGCCTGGAATATAAGGAGCGGGGCTTCAGATACGCAGTATTTT. The encoded protein is CAWNIRSGASDTQYF.

The gene calls are TRBV7-9 and TRBJ2-3; 11 bases agree with TRBD2. Trimming at V came to 2 bases and at J to 2 bases, leaving 3 bases not matched to a gene. In germline, CDR1 is SEHNR, CDR2 FQNEAQ (reference sequence). CDR3 length equals 16 residues. CDR3 protein: CASSLTSGSLTDTQYF. In DNA, the CDR3 is TGTGCCAGCAGCTTAACTAGCGGGAGCCTCACAGATACGCAGTATTTT. The complete variable domain, with remaining parts taken from reference TRBV7-9 and TRBJ2-3, reads DTGVSQNPRHKITKRGQNVTFRCDPISEHNRLYWYRQTLGQGPEFLTYFQNEAQLEKSRLLSDRFSAERPKGSFSTLEIQRTEQGDSAMYLCASSLTSGSLTDTQYFGPGTRLTVL.

The chain employs TRBV27 and TRBJ1-2, with 10 bases lining up with TRBD1. V was clipped by 1 base and J by 6 bases; unmatched bases: 8. The CDR3 contains 16 residues. Germline values: CDR1 MNHEY, CDR2 SMNVEV (reference sequence). The CDR3 sequence is CASSLFGDRGGNGYTF. The CDR3 coding sequence is TGTGCCAGCAGTTTATTTGGGGACAGGGGAGGAAATGGCTACACCTTC.

This clone has a single count. The rearrangement uses TRBV9 and TRBJ2-5, with 7 bases identical to TRBD1. CDR1 SGDLS and CDR2 YYNGEE come from the germline V gene. After removal of 4 bases from V and 5 bases from J, the junction contained 5 bases not matched to a gene. The CDR3 is 13 residues long. The CDR3 here is CASSFTGDETQYF. The CDR3 DNA reads TGTGCCAGCAGCTTTACAGGGGATGAGACCCAGTACTTC.

This clone was counted only a few times. The chain recombines TRBV2 with TRBJ1-6, with no clear D. This CDR3 has 15 residues. Germline V CDR1 and CDR2: SNHLY, FYNNEI. V was clipped by 4 bases and J by 10 bases, with 17 bases between them. The CDR3 coding sequence is TGTGCCAGCAGTGGCACTCTGGCCCCGGAGTCACCCCTCCACTTT. It encodes CASSGTLAPESPLHF.

This chain joins TRBV7-2 and TRBJ2-5; 8 bases line up with TRBD2. The CDR3 runs 14 residues. Germline-derived CDR1 and CDR2 are SGHTA and FQGNSA. The V and J ends lost 5 bases and 2 bases, in that order; junction bases with no gene match: 4. The CDR3 loop is CASSPPGGQETQYF. In DNA form, the CDR3 reads TGTGCCAGCAGCCCTCCGGGGGGGCAAGAGACCCAGTACTTC.

V is TRBV18 and J is TRBJ1-1; D unclear. CDR3 length: 13 residues. CDR1 and CDR2 (germline): KGHSH, LQKENI. Trimming took 1 base from V and 3 from J, leaving 6 bases between them. The CDR3 protein is CASSPRQDTEAFF. CDR3 DNA sequence: TGTGCCAGCTCACCACGTCAGGACACTGAAGCTTTCTTT. The full variable domain, rest sourced from reference TRBV18 and TRBJ1-1, is NAGVMQNPRHLVRRRGQEARLRCSPMKGHSHVYWYRQLPEEGLKFMVYLQKENIIDESGMPKERFSAEFPKEGPSILRIQQVVRGDSAAYFCASSPRQDTEAFFGQGTRLTVV.

The chain combines TRBV30 with TRBJ1-1; 10 bases align to TRBD1. The CDR3 has 14 residues. Germline V CDR1 and CDR2: GTSNPN, SVGIG (reference sequence). V lost 7 bases, J lost 7 bases, and 12 bases stayed unmatched. CDR3 nucleotide sequence: TGTGCCTCACCCGGGACAGGGGCTGTTAATGAAGCTTTCTTT. Its protein is CASPGTGAVNEAFF.

This clone has only one observation. DNA of the CDR3: TGTGCCACCAGCAGAGATCCCACAGTGACGGAACAAGAGACCCAGTACTTC. Translated: CATSRDPTVTEQETQYF. The V gene is TRBV15, the J gene TRBJ2-5; D uncertain. V dropped 0 bases and J dropped 2 bases, with 16 bases sitting between them. The CDR3 length is 17 residues. Germline CDR1 LNHNV, CDR2 YYDKDF (reference sequence).

The gene calls are TRBV5-5 and TRBJ2-1; possibly TRBD2 for D (5 bases). CDR3 size: 15 residues. The germline V and J ends were trimmed by 2 bases and 6 bases, with 15 bases remaining between them. CDR1 and CDR2 (germline): SGHKS, YYEKEE (reference sequence). The CDR3 DNA sequence: TGTGCCAGCAGCTTCCGCCTAGCTAGCCTCAATGAGCAGTTCTTC. Amino acid sequence: CASSFRLASLNEQFF. Drawing the rest from reference TRBV5-5 and TRBJ2-1, the complete variable domain is DAGVTQSPTHLIKTRGQQVTLRCSPISGHKSVSWYQQVLGQGPQFIFQYYEKEERGRGNFPDRFSARQFPNYSSELNVNALLLGDSALYLCASSFRLASLNEQFFGPGTRLTVL.

The J gene is TRBJ2-2, the V gene TRBV4-1; TRBD2 matches 8 bases. The CDR3 length is 18 residues. With V trimmed by 3 bases and J by 5 bases, 14 bases remained unmatched. Germline values: CDR1 MGHRA, CDR2 YSYEKL. The CDR3 loop is CASSQVPSGTRGTGELFF. The CDR3 DNA sequence: TGCGCCAGCAGCCAGGTTCCGTCCGGGACTAGGGGGACCGGGGAGCTGTTTTTT.